This TCR beta chain was sequenced during a study of cytomegalovirus exposure and HLA in healthy donors (TCRdb year 2017). About the investigation overall: An earlier analysis of roughly 500 of the donors reported more than 250 Gb of sequence data and approximately 110 million unique TCR beta sequences from some 180 million T cells. An early release covering 500 to 750 HLA-typed donors comprised 300 to 350 gigabases of sequencing data and 65 million to 100 million unique TCR sequences. Of the roughly 390 genotyped donors, roughly 85% fell in the genetic ancestry cluster associated with self-reported Caucasian donors. The study aimed to test whether cataloging public T cell receptors could reveal signatures of past pathogen exposure. The study profiled the T cell repertoires of approximately 700 subjects by immunosequencing and related them to cytomegalovirus serostatus. In addition to the first cohort of 666 subjects, a separate validation cohort of 120 different subjects was used. High-throughput TCR immunosequencing, statistical association of individual TCRs with disease status, and machine learning were combined to predict cytomegalovirus infection status. In a later analysis, previously published TCR beta repertoires from about 640 donors were re-analyzed and high-resolution HLA genotyping was added so that TCR occurrence patterns could be studied. The later analysis used no new phenotypic data to find candidate immune exposures, relying instead on TCR beta sequences and their occurrence across donors. An earlier analysis of some 600 of the donors applied high-throughput TCR beta sequencing to assess whether each TCR beta V gene segment acted as functional or pseudogenic. Alongside the repertoire data, information on donor age, sex, ethnicity and CMV serostatus was compiled. A later genetic analysis took genome-wide SNP genotypes for about 55% of the 666 donors and used that subset as a discovery cohort. Every discovery cohort repertoire had been produced on one sequencing platform. Both class I and class II loci were covered by HLA typing, at four-digit resolution. The number of typed donors differed by locus: about 620-640 for A, B, C, DRB1 and DQB1; 522 for DQA1; 606 for DPA1; and about 450 for DPB1. Because of strong linkage in the cohort, five DR-DQ haplotypes were treated as single units for association and clustering. On average, roughly 250,000 unique TCR beta nucleotide sequences were sequenced per donor among 398 genotyped donors of the cohort, with about 17% of those sequences being non-productive.

The investigation overall reported the following: A further reported finding was that TCR beta sequences accurately predicted the HLA-A and HLA-B alleles for most subjects in the first cohort. Several of the top co-occurrence clusters appeared to be linked to parvovirus B19, influenza, CMV and Epstein-Barr virus, according to a later analysis. Because some donors lacked HLA typing at each locus, the association tests relied only on the typed subset. In a later genetic analysis, a missense DCLRE1C variant was associated with V-gene and J-gene trimming of TCR beta chains, and the association was replicated in an independent cohort. Cytomegalovirus status was reported to be diagnosed by the classifier with high specificity and sensitivity in both the original and validation cohorts. Some 16 rarely observed V segments, including chromosome 9 orphons, were excluded from the earlier analysis of about 610 of the donors because counts were too low. In a later analysis, TCR association rates were found to vary across HLA loci, with the most associated TCRs seen for DRB1 alleles and the fewest for HLA-C alleles. A few of the identified cytomegalovirus-associated TCR beta chains were confirmed in vitro to be specific for cytomegalovirus antigens. Sequencing depth was assumed to be roughly uniform across donors in the presence/absence analyses, though that assumption may not hold. Broadly in line with IMGT annotations, most TCR beta V segments showed up in productive rearrangements about 87% or about 30% of the time in an earlier analysis of several hundred of the donors. For the cohort, immune exposure information was limited to CMV serostatus. The cohort was sequenced for TCR beta chains only, and without alpha or paired-chain data the features that could be detected were limited. When HLA alleles, especially DR and DQ, strongly co-occurred, attributing TCR associations to individual alleles was difficult. Linkage disequilibrium might explain the correlated functional status among segregating V segments, but an unknown experimental factor could not be ruled out. It was suggested by the authors that the approach could potentially be generalized to other disease states and immunological phenotypes. A total of 164 TCR beta chains were listed by the study as associated with cytomegalovirus. In a later analysis, HLA-associated TCR beta chains showed more clonal expansion and lower generation probabilities than non-associated chains that were equally common. Some IMGT-functional V segments, including TRBV6-2 and TRBV6-3, could not be told apart with the 87-base-pair reads, so those segments were excluded. A later genetic analysis reported fewer N-insertions in productive TCRs among donors in an Asian-associated ancestry cluster than the approximately 670-donor mean. Most CMV-associated TCR beta chains appeared to be HLA-restricted in a later analysis, and the HLA associations seemed to be driven largely by CMV exposure. In a later analysis, some 17,000 TCR beta sequences were associated with specific HLA alleles at a false discovery rate of 0.05. A cluster of highly shared sequence variants was judged likely to represent a technical artifact of the sequencing pipeline. Most TCR sequences were observed very rarely across donors, whereas some public TCRs were present in many individuals.

Via the germline V gene, CDR1 is MDHEN and CDR2 SYDVKM. The CDR3 goes from the cysteine to the phenylalanine over 15 residues. Just CDR3 DNA is preserved here, 45 bases in frame from base 1. Cut back by 3 bases and 3 bases, the V and J ends lie 11 bases apart. In total, just over 650 healthy bone marrow donors made up the cohort. All cohort members were sampled while nominally healthy, although unrecorded immune exposures were likely present. The donor tested CMV seronegative, placing the donor among the 350 to 400 seronegative members of the cohort. A peripheral blood sample was provided by each donor, and peripheral blood mononuclear cells were used for TCR beta sequencing. Genomic DNA was extracted from the blood cell samples with the Qiagen DNeasy Blood Extraction Kit. This clone was seen once. This clone's antigen is unknown. One base away there is no much larger clone; base qualities are not given.

To prepare the library, the immunoSEQ multiplex PCR assay was applied. A mixture of 60 forward primers for TCR Vbeta segments and 13 reverse primers for TCR Jbeta segments was used in the multiplex PCR. The CDR3 region of rearranged TCR beta genes was amplified from genomic DNA with a multiplex PCR assay. The Illumina HiSeq System was used to sequence the amplified TCR beta libraries as 87-base-pair reads. Per the authors' processing: A later analysis tallied roughly 80 million unique TCR beta chains across the 700 or so repertoires, and approximately 12 million of those chains were shared by two or more donors. To remove PCR and sequencing errors, raw reads were error-corrected and collapsed into unique sequences using a nearest-neighbor algorithm that merged closely related sequences. To assign V, D and J gene segments, CDR3 sequences were aligned to IMGT reference sequences. For a sequence to be retained, a match of at least six nucleotides was required to both a V gene segment and a J gene segment. Rearrangements were classified as productive when the CDR3 lacked stop codons and remained in frame with V and J, and all other rearrangements were classified as non-productive. CDR3 was defined according to IMGT convention as the region running from the second conserved V-encoded cysteine to the conserved J-encoded phenylalanine. Sequences without an unambiguous match to a single V gene segment were excluded from the earlier analysis of several hundred of the donors. In an earlier analysis of approximately 550 of the donors, V segments were called functional above 56.7% productive rearrangements and were called segregating when the between-donor standard deviation exceeded 5%. A statistical classification framework was developed to diagnose cytomegalovirus status using the catalog of TCR beta chain sequences. A later analysis assigned V and J genes by comparing TCR nucleotide sequences with IMGT/GENE-DB human TR gene sequences. The TCRdist pipeline was used in a later analysis to assign CDR3 sequences and most-parsimonious VDJ recombination scenarios. In a later analysis, each TCR beta chain was defined by its CDR3 amino acid sequence together with its V-gene family, and reads without a unique V-gene family were excluded. A later analysis removed 500 to 600 highly shared, low-generation-probability nucleotide sequences to deal with suspected cross-contamination and a sequencing artifact. For each public chain, a later analysis derived a clonal expansion index from normalized ranks of inferred template counts within each repertoire. In a later analysis, generation probabilities were computed using a VDJ recombination model fitted to out-of-frame rearrangements, and the results were checked against IGoR. Hypergeometric tests were used in a later analysis to score TCR-TCR, TCR-HLA and TCR-CMV co-occurrence, with a repertoire-size bias correction applied to the TCR pairs. In a later analysis, false discovery rates were estimated by permuting HLA or CMV assignments 20 times. In a later analysis, co-occurring TCRs were grouped using DBSCAN, and TCRdist sequence similarity was added for clustering within HLA-allele-positive subsets. For co-occurrence clustering, repertoires with fewer than 30,000 or more than 120,000 public chains were excluded, along with roughly 5 repertoires with anomalous nucleotide sharing. TCRdb retrieved this table from immuneACCESS and kept in-frame rearrangements only. Not all clones are present; in checked studies, unresolved V genes account for under half, and no reason is known for the remainder. From that table come the V and J calls and clone size; the DNA was used to work out D and trimming. Counted in this sample were about 190,000 clones; 75% to 90% of them appeared once. 1% to 1.5% of the sample goes to the ten largest clones.

Sequenced sample: PBMCs. The rearrangement joined TRBV28 to TRBJ2-2; there is no confident call for the D gene. The sequence came from a young man in good health and CMV-seronegative. The nucleotide sequence is TGTGCCAGCAGTTTCTGGTTAGTCGACACCGGGGAGCTGTTTTTT. This gives the protein CASSFWLVDTGELFF.